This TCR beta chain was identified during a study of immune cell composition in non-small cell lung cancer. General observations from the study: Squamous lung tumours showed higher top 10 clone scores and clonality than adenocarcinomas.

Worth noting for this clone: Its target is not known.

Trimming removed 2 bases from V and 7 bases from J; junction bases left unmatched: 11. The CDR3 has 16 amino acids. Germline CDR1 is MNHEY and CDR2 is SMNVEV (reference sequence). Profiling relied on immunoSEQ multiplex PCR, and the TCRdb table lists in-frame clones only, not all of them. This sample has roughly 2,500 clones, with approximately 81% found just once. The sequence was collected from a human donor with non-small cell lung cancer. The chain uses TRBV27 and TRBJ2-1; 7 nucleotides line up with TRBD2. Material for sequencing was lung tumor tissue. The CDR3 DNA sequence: TGTGCCAGCAGTTTAACTCCTAGCGGAGGGAGGAATGAGCAGTTCTTC. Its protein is CASSLTPSGGRNEQFF.